These 20 T cell receptor beta chains were sequenced from one sample in a study of blood T cell repertoires in COVID-19. TCRdb's table, derived via immunoSEQ multiplex PCR, lists solely in-frame clones and lacks some. The data contain roughly 150,000 clones, 85% to 90% of them singletons. Sequenced sample: peripheral blood. The receptors shown here come from a human donor in a cohort sampled during active COVID-19.

The chain employs TRBV18 and TRBJ2-3; 15 bases line up with TRBD2. Germline V gene lookup returns CDR1 KGHSH and CDR2 LQKENI. The V gene end was trimmed by 2 bases and the J gene end by 1 base; junction bases not matched to a gene: 10. This CDR3 contains 20 residues. The CDR3 protein is CASSPRTSGGAIRGTDTQYF. The CDR3 coding sequence is TGTGCCAGCTCACCAAGGACTAGCGGGGGGGCCATTAGGGGCACAGATACGCAGTATTTT.

The rearrangement uses TRBV27 and TRBJ2-2, with TRBD1 matching 10 bases. V was pared by 7 bases and J by 4 bases, with 3 bases of the junction left unmatched. CDR1 MNHEY and CDR2 SMNVEV come from the germline V gene (reference sequence). The CDR3 contains 14 residues. The DNA of the CDR3 is TGTGCCAGCACCAGGACAGGGGGCACCGGGGAGCTGTTTTTT. This translates into CASTRTGGTGELFF.

Only one count was recorded for this clone. The rearrangement links TRBV5-4 to TRBJ1-4; 8 bases map to TRBD1. The CDR3 runs to 14 residues. Germline V gene lookup returns CDR1 SGHNT and CDR2 YYREEE (reference sequence). V was pared by 0 bases and J by 5 bases, with 0 bases of the junction left unmatched. The CDR3 coding sequence is TGTGCCAGCAGCTTGGGACAGGGGAATGAAAAACTGTTTTTT. It yields the protein CASSLGQGNEKLFF.

The V call is TRBV7-8, the J call TRBJ2-7; 14 nucleotides match TRBD2. The ends lost 7 bases at V and 5 bases at J; junction bases unmatched: 7. Germline loops: CDR1 SGHVS, CDR2 FQNEAQ. The CDR3 extends over 15 amino acids. The CDR3 nucleotides read TGTGCCAGCAACCAAGGGACTAGCGGGAGAAACGAGCAGTACTTC. Protein sequence: CASNQGTSGRNEQYF.

This clone was detected a few times. The chain combines TRBV14 with TRBJ2-3, with unresolved D. CDR1 is SGHDN and CDR2 is FVKESK in the germline V gene. V was shortened by 3 bases and J by 2 bases, with 12 bases between the two germline ends. The length of the CDR3 is 15 residues. The CDR3 spells CASSQHIGFTDTQYF. The CDR3 DNA reads TGTGCCAGCAGCCAGCACATCGGGTTCACAGATACGCAGTATTTT.

The chain is built from TRBV7-9 and TRBJ1-1; tentative D call: TRBD1 (6 bases). V lost 6 bases and J lost 3, with 11 bases in between. Germline CDR1 SEHNR, CDR2 FQNEAQ (reference sequence). The CDR3 covers 13 residues. In nucleotides, the CDR3 is TGTGCCAGCAGGGAAAGGGGGTACACTGAAGCTTTCTTT. As protein: CASRERGYTEAFF.

This chain uses TRBV11-2 with TRBJ2-7; D possibly corresponds to TRBD1 (6 bases). Germline V gene data show CDR1 as SGHAT and CDR2 as FQNNGV. There are 12 residues in the CDR3. V lost 7 bases and J lost 6, with 13 bases in between. The CDR3 coding sequence is TGTGCCAGCATCCTCAAGGGGGTCGAGCAGTACTTC. This encodes CASILKGVEQYF. The whole variable domain, filled in from reference TRBV11-2 and TRBJ2-7, reads EAGVAQSPRYKIIEKRQSVAFWCNPISGHATLYWYQQILGQGPKLLIQFQNNGVVDDSQLPKDRFSAERLKGVDSTLKIQPAKLEDSAVYLCASILKGVEQYFGPGTRLTVT.

The rearrangement uses TRBV10-3 and TRBJ1-5, with a weak D call TRBD1 (5 bases). The CDR3 contains 13 residues. The V end was cut by 4 bases, the J end by 5 bases, with 9 bases between. Looked up from germline, CDR1 is ENHRY and CDR2 is SYGVKD. CDR3 sequence (DNA): TGTGCCATCAGTGGGCCGGGGGATCAGCCCCAGCATTTT. It specifies CAISGPGDQPQHF.

This clone was recorded only once. J is TRBJ1-4 and V is TRBV7-2, with 8 bases identical to TRBD1. This CDR3 comprises 15 residues. The junction had 5 bases not matched to a gene; V was cut back by 5 bases and J by 3 bases. CDR1 is SGHTA, CDR2 FQGNSA, per germline. The CDR3 is CASSRDRTPNEKLFF. Here the CDR3 DNA reads TGTGCCAGCAGCCGGGACAGGACCCCTAATGAAAAACTGTTTTTT.

The chain recombines TRBV3-1 (or the pseudogene TRBV3-2) with TRBJ1-2, with no clear D. V gave up 6 bases and J gave up 3 bases, with 11 bases separating them. The germline V gene has CDR1 LGHDT and CDR2 YNNKEL (reference sequence). The CDR3 covers 13 residues. In nucleotides, the CDR3 is TGTGCCAGCAGTCTACCCGGAGACTATGGCTACACCTTC. It yields the protein CASSLPGDYGYTF.

The rearrangement uses TRBV5-4 and TRBJ2-4; 11 bases align to TRBD2. CDR3 length: 15 amino acids. V shed 0 bases and J 13 bases; nucleotides not matched to a gene: 9. Germline loops: CDR1 SGHNT, CDR2 YYREEE (reference sequence). CDR3 loop: CASSLAPGLADPQYF. The CDR3 region has the DNA TGTGCCAGCAGCTTGGCCCCGGGACTAGCGGACCCACAGTACTTC. The entire variable domain, with the rest obtained from reference TRBV5-4 and TRBJ2-4, is as follows: ETGVTQSPTHLIKTRGQQVTLRCSSQSGHNTVSWYQQALGQGPQFIFQYYREEENGRGNFPPRFSGLQFPNYSSELNVNALELDDSALYLCASSLAPGLADPQYFGAGTRLSVL.

The rearrangement links TRBV6-2 or TRBV6-3 to TRBJ2-3, with D perhaps TRBD2 (5 bases). CDR3 length equals 17 residues. Germline V gene data show CDR1 as MNHEY and CDR2 as SVGEGT. V lost 6 bases to trimming and J lost 1 base, with 20 bases between them. In DNA, the CDR3 is TGTGCCAGCAGCCCCATCGTCGGGGAGTTCGGCACAGATACGCAGTATTTT. This translates into CASSPIVGEFGTDTQYF.

The V call is TRBV5-1, the J call TRBJ2-3; 7 bases line up with TRBD2. Trimming took 5 bases from V and 1 from J; bases not matched to a gene: 1. This CDR3 comprises 13 residues. CDR1 is SGHRS and CDR2 is YFSETQ in the germline V gene. Here the CDR3 DNA reads TGCGCCAGCAGACTAGCGCGCACAGATACGCAGTATTTT. It encodes CASRLARTDTQYF.

The CDR3 spells CASSPRTASYGYTF. CDR3 nucleotides: TGTGCCAGCAGTCCACGGACAGCTTCCTATGGCTACACCTTC. The V call is TRBV28, the J call TRBJ1-2; D is possibly TRBD1 (6 bases). The CDR3 sequence is 14 residues long. V lost 5 bases and J 4 bases, leaving 14 bases between the germline ends. Germline CDR1 MDHEN, CDR2 SYDVKM.

V and J are TRBV7-9 and TRBJ1-2; TRBD1 aligns across 9 bases. Trimming cost V 7 bases and J 0 bases; bases outside gene matches: 3. The CDR3 is 14 amino acids. CDR1 and CDR2 from the germline V gene are SEHNR and FQNEAQ (reference sequence). CDR3 protein: CASTTGGSNYGYTF. The DNA for the CDR3 is TGTGCCAGCACCACAGGGGGCTCTAACTATGGCTACACCTTC.

The V call is TRBV27, the J call TRBJ2-1; 8 bases align to TRBD2. Unmatched junction bases numbered 12, after V lost 3 bases and J lost 5 bases. Germline CDR1 reads MNHEY; CDR2 reads SMNVEV (reference sequence). The CDR3 is 17 residues long. CDR3 DNA sequence: TGTGCCAGCAGTTTGGTCCCCGGGGGGGCCTCTAACAATGAGCAGTTCTTC. It yields the protein CASSLVPGGASNNEQFF.

This chain uses TRBV30 with TRBJ2-5, with 9 bases lining up with TRBD1. Germline trimming cut 3 bases from V and 5 bases from J; bases unmatched to any gene: 7. Germline CDR1 is GTSNPN and CDR2 is SVGIG (reference sequence). The CDR3 is made up of 14 amino acids. Here the CDR3 DNA reads TGTGCCTGGAGAGTACAGGGGGCATGGGAGACCCAGTACTTC. Its protein is CAWRVQGAWETQYF.

This clone came up a few times. In DNA form, the CDR3 reads TGTGCCAGTAGTATACGGACTAGCGGGAACACCGGGGAGCTGTTTTTT. It translates to CASSIRTSGNTGELFF. The rearrangement links TRBV19 to TRBJ2-2; 10 bases agree with TRBD2. The junction had 1 base not matched to a gene; V was cut back by 2 bases and J by 1 base. Germline lookup yields CDR1 LNHDA and CDR2 SQIVND (reference sequence). The length of the CDR3 is 16 residues.

The chain recombines TRBV5-1 with TRBJ2-7; D gene unclear. Deletions cut 0 bases from V and 0 bases from J, with 10 bases between. Germline loops: CDR1 SGHRS, CDR2 YFSETQ. The CDR3 consists of 15 residues. The CDR3 DNA is TGCGCCAGCAGCTTGGCGCTCCAGGTCTCCTACGAGCAGTACTTC. Translating it yields CASSLALQVSYEQYF.

The table lists this clone with a few counts. The rearrangement joins TRBV5-1 to TRBJ1-1, with D possibly being TRBD1 (6 bases). Germline CDR1 and CDR2: SGHRS and YFSETQ. The CDR3 has 13 residues. V was shortened by 0 bases and J by 4 bases, with 7 bases between the two germline ends. The CDR3 reads CASSLEQGTEAFF. The CDR3 nucleotides read TGCGCCAGCAGCTTGGAACAGGGCACTGAAGCTTTCTTT. Looking up the rest from reference TRBV5-1 and TRBJ1-1 gives the full variable domain: KAGVTQTPRYLIKTRGQQVTLSCSPISGHRSVSWYQQTPGQGLQFLFEYFSETQRNKGNFPGRFSGRQFSNSRSEMNVSTLELGDSALYLCASSLEQGTEAFFGQGTRLTVV.